These T cell receptor beta chains were read from a single sample in a study of blood T cell repertoires in COVID-19. The data were produced by immunoSEQ multiplex PCR, yet TCRdb's version contains in-frame clones alone and is incomplete. Among fewer than 200,000 clones listed, 84% were seen once. The sequenced sample was peripheral blood. The receptor set was obtained from a middle-aged man who had recovered from COVID-19. Each CDR3 is given with its conserved first and last residue. A D gene is named only where the DNA matches it firmly. Rows give clone size only sometimes, using once, few, many, or a class for an expanded clone.

d_call clone_size j_call v_call cdr3_nt cdr3_aa
. . TRBJ1-6 TRBV6-5 TGTGCCAGCAGCAACCTCCGGGGGGGAAATTCACCCCTCCACTTT CASSNLRGGNSPLHF
TRBD1 . TRBJ1-2 TRBV28 TGTGCCAGCAGTAAAGGGACAGGCATCTATGGCTACACCTTC CASSKGTGIYGYTF
. . TRBJ1-1 TRBV7-3 TGTGCCAGCAGCTTGGGTAGGGGGATCACTGAAGCTTTCTTT CASSLGRGITEAFF
. . TRBJ1-2 TRBV27 TGTGCCAGCAGTCCCGGACAAGGTCCCTATGGCTACACCTTC CASSPGQGPYGYTF
TRBD1 . TRBJ1-1 TRBV5-1 TGCGCCAGCCACCAACTCGGGACAGGACTAAACACTGAAGCTTTCTTT CASHQLGTGLNTEAFF
TRBD2 . TRBJ2-7 TRBV7-2 TGTGCCAGCAGCTTAGCCGGACTAGCGGGAGACGGTCGGCAGTACTTC CASSLAGLAGDGRQYF
. . TRBJ2-7 TRBV14 TGTGCCAGCAGCCAAAGGGGGACCTACGAGCAGTACTTC CASSQRGTYEQYF
TRBD1 . TRBJ1-2 TRBV7-2 TGTGCCAGCAGCTTATCCACCGGGACAGCCCTTCGGGGCTACACCTTC CASSLSTGTALRGYTF
. once TRBJ2-7 TRBV7-2 TGTGCCAGCAGCTCACTAGCTACATCCTCCTACGAGCAGTACTTC CASSSLATSSYEQYF
. . TRBJ2-5 TRBV7-2 TGTGCCAGCAGCTTAGGTGCTAGTGTAGAGACCCAGTACTTC CASSLGASVETQYF
TRBD2 . TRBJ2-5 TRBV5-4 TGTGCCAGCAGCTTGGTTGCGGGGGAAGAGACCCAGTACTTC CASSLVAGEETQYF
. . TRBJ1-6 TRBV3-1/TRBV3-2 TGTGCCAGCAGCCAAACAGATAGCTCCTATAATTCACCCCTCCACTTT CASSQTDSSYNSPLHF
. once TRBJ2-7 TRBV4-1 TGCGCCAGCAGCGACAGGACCCTCTCCTACGAGCAGTACTTC CASSDRTLSYEQYF
. once TRBJ1-6 TRBV4-3 TGCGCCAGCAGCCAAGCCGGGATCGATTCACCCCTCCACTTT CASSQAGIDSPLHF
. . TRBJ1-1 TRBV6-6 TGTGCCAGCAGCCTCGAAACAGGGAACACTGAAGCTTTCTTT CASSLETGNTEAFF
. few TRBJ1-5 TRBV4-3 TGCGCCAGCAGCCCAAGTGGGGCAGTCAATCAGCCCCAGCATTTT CASSPSGAVNQPQHF
TRBD1 . TRBJ1-4 TRBV6-1 TGTGCCAGCAGTGAACCAAGACAGGGGGTTTCGAATGAAAAACTGTTTTTT CASSEPRQGVSNEKLFF
TRBD1 . TRBJ1-2 TRBV29-1 TGCAGCGTCGTACAGGGGGCTGGCTATGGCTACACCTTC CSVVQGAGYGYTF
TRBD1 once TRBJ1-5 TRBV27 TGTGCCAGCAGTACCAGACAGGGCGATCAGCCCCAGCATTTT CASSTRQGDQPQHF
. once TRBJ1-2 TRBV12-3/TRBV12-4 TGTGCCAGCAGTTTCGAGTTGATCGATGGCTACACCTTC CASSFELIDGYTF
TRBD1 . TRBJ2-7 TRBV28 TGTGCCAGCATCTCCGGGACAGGGGGACCCTACGAGCAGTACTTC CASISGTGGPYEQYF
TRBD1 . TRBJ2-7 TRBV11-1 TGTGCCAGCAGCTGGGGGACAGGGGCTTCCTCCTACGAGCAGTACTTC CASSWGTGASSYEQYF
TRBD1 . TRBJ1-1 TRBV7-8 TGTGCCAGCAGCTTACCGACGGACAGGGCGAACACTGAAGCTTTCTTT CASSLPTDRANTEAFF
. . TRBJ1-2 TRBV5-5 TGTGCCAGCCATGGCGGTAACTATGGCTACACCTTC CASHGGNYGYTF
TRBD1 once TRBJ1-1 TRBV29-1 TGCAGCGTTGAGAGGGGGCCTACTGAAGCTTTCTTT CSVERGPTEAFF
TRBD1 . TRBJ2-7 TRBV4-1 TGCGCCAGCAGTGGACAGGGGGGTCGGAACGAGCAGTACTTC CASSGQGGRNEQYF
TRBD2 . TRBJ2-3 TRBV19 TGTGCCAGTAGTACCGGGACTAGCGGTGGGACAGATACGCAGTATTTT CASSTGTSGGTDTQYF
. . TRBJ2-7 TRBV18 TGTGCCAGCTCACTTACCAAGGCGGCAACCTACGAGCAGTACTTC CASSLTKAATYEQYF
. many TRBJ1-1 TRBV4-3 TGCGCCAGCAGCCAAGACAGGGTGTCCCTGAACACTGAAGCTTTCTTT CASSQDRVSLNTEAFF
TRBD1 once TRBJ1-5 TRBV7-8 TGTGCCAGCAGAGCCGGGACAGGGAATCAGCCCCAGCATTTT CASRAGTGNQPQHF
TRBD2 . TRBJ2-2 TRBV5-5 TGTGCCAGCGGACGCGTAGCGGGGCATGGTACCGGGGAGCTGTTTTTT CASGRVAGHGTGELFF
TRBD1 few TRBJ2-4 TRBV30 TGTGCCTGGAGTGTAGGGCAGGGGGCGAGAAACATTCAGTACTTC CAWSVGQGARNIQYF
. . TRBJ2-7 TRBV4-3 TGCGCCAGCAGCCAGTACCGGGACTTAACCTACGAGCAGTACTTC CASSQYRDLTYEQYF
TRBD1 few TRBJ1-2 TRBV30 TGTGCCTGGAGTGTATATCCGACAGGGGGCGTCGGCTACACCTTC CAWSVYPTGGVGYTF
TRBD1 . TRBJ2-7 TRBV18 TGTGCCAGCTCACTACCGGGACAGAACTACGAGCAGTACTTC CASSLPGQNYEQYF
TRBD1 . TRBJ2-3 TRBV15 TGTGCCACCAGCAGAGGAGGGACCGGGACAGGGGGCACAGATACGCAGTATTTT CATSRGGTGTGGTDTQYF
TRBD1 . TRBJ2-7 TRBV10-3 TGTGCCATCAGTGCGGGCAGGGGGTCATACGAGCAGTACTTC CAISAGRGSYEQYF
. . TRBJ1-1 TRBV2 TGTGCCGGGGGGGTCGGGATGAACACTGAAGCTTTCTTT CAGGVGMNTEAFF
. . TRBJ2-5 TRBV7-2 TGTGCCAGCAGCTTATACGGGGGAGGAGAGACCCAGTACTTC CASSLYGGGETQYF
. . TRBJ2-1 TRBV18 TGTGCCAGCTCACCGAACCCAGGGGACTCCTACAATGAGCAGTTCTTC CASSPNPGDSYNEQFF
TRBD2 . TRBJ2-1 TRBV4-3 TGCGCCAGCAGCCAAGAGCGCGGGGGGCGATTGCATGAGCAGTTCTTC CASSQERGGRLHEQFF
TRBD2 . TRBJ2-3 TRBV6-5 TGTGCCAGCAGTTACCAGGGGGAGCGGGGGGCCTATACGCAGTATTTT CASSYQGERGAYTQYF
. . TRBJ1-1 TRBV7-9 TGTGCCGCCGAGCGGGAAGAGGACACTGAAGCTTTCTTT CAAEREEDTEAFF
. . TRBJ2-7 TRBV10-2 TGCGCCAGCAGTGAGCGGGTCTACGAGCAGTACTTC CASSERVYEQYF
TRBD2 . TRBJ2-3 TRBV5-4 TGTGCCAGCAGCTCAGCTAGCGGGAGCACAGATACGCAGTATTTT CASSSASGSTDTQYF
TRBD2 few TRBJ2-3 TRBV6-1 TGTGCCAGCAGTGAAAGAGGACTAGCGGGAGCCGATACGCAGTATTTT CASSERGLAGADTQYF
TRBD1 few TRBJ2-2 TRBV4-3 TGCGCCAGCAGCCAACAAGGACAGGGTTGGGGGGAGCTGTTTTTT CASSQQGQGWGELFF
. . TRBJ1-4 TRBV3-1/TRBV3-2 TGTGCCAGCAGCCAAGTTCCAAGATCGATTGCTGGGGGCCTTTTT CASSQVPRSIAGGLF
TRBD1 . TRBJ1-6 TRBV7-8 TGTGCCAGCAGCGGGGTTACAGGGGGGTATTCACCCCTCCACTTT CASSGVTGGYSPLHF
. . TRBJ2-7 TRBV27 TGTGCCAGCAGTTTGAGGGGGGGAACAGCTTCCAACGAGCAGTACTTC CASSLRGGTASNEQYF
. . TRBJ2-2 TRBV6-5 TGTGCCAGCAGTTTCGACAGGACGGGCACCGGGGAGCTGTTTTTT CASSFDRTGTGELFF
. . TRBJ1-5 TRBV5-5 TGTGCCAGCAGCTTGGCCCCCGGTTATCAGCCCCAGCATTTT CASSLAPGYQPQHF
. . TRBJ1-1 TRBV5-5 TGTGCCAGCAGCTTGGAATTTCGGGGGACTGAAGCTTTCTTT CASSLEFRGTEAFF
. . TRBJ1-1 TRBV30 TGTGCCTGGAGTCCAGGGCCAGGGTCTTTCTTT CAWSPGPGSFF
TRBD2 . TRBJ2-2 TRBV19 TGTGCCAGTAGTCCCCTAGCGGGGAACACCGGGGAGCTGTTTTTT CASSPLAGNTGELFF
. . TRBJ1-6 TRBV4-2 TGTGCCAGCAGCCAAGTAACGGGGGAAGATTCACCCCTCCACTTT CASSQVTGEDSPLHF
TRBD2 . TRBJ2-3 TRBV7-2 TGTGCCAGCAGCTTAGATCCTAGCGGTTTAGATACGCAGTATTTT CASSLDPSGLDTQYF
TRBD1 . TRBJ1-1 TRBV7-2 TGTGCCAGCAGCTTAGTGGACAGGGGGGTGCCGGAGAACACTGAAGCTTTCTTT CASSLVDRGVPENTEAFF
. . TRBJ2-2 TRBV9 TGTGCCAGCAGTCCGAGGACTACGAACACCGGGGAGCTGTTTTTT CASSPRTTNTGELFF
. once TRBJ2-2 TRBV11-2 TGTGCCAGCAGCTCGGGTGCGGCCGGGGAGCTGTTTTTT CASSSGAAGELFF